The 23 T cell receptor beta chains reported below all come from one sample, sequenced in a study of T cell repertoires in cytomegalovirus infection. TCRdb reanalysed the reads using MiXCR and keeps one entry per CDR3 protein. The sample lists roughly 230,000 distinct CDR3 sequences; approximately 22% were seen once. The sample was CD8+ T cells from PBMCs. These receptors all come from a human donor in good health (CMV status not recorded). Some clones in this sample may be carry-over from other donors' samples.

In its sample, this clonotype was seen a few times. This sequence joins TRBV4-2 and TRBJ2-5, with D possibly TRBD2 on 5 matching bases. The ends were cut back, 0 bases at V and 5 bases at J, with 10 bases in the middle. CDR3 length: 14 residues. Germline V gene data show CDR1 as LGHNA and CDR2 as YNFKEQ. The chain's CDR3 is CASSQDWLAETQYF. The CDR3 bases are TGTGCCAGCAGCCAAGATTGGCTAGCCGAGACCCAGTACTTC.

This clonotype has a count of ten or more. V is TRBV6-1 and J is TRBJ1-5; D is perhaps TRBD1 (6 bases). There are 15 residues in the CDR3. V shed 6 bases and J shed 0 bases, with 12 bases lying between them. The V gene's germline CDR1 is MNHNS and CDR2 SASEGT. The CDR3 region has the DNA TGTGCCAGCAGACCACAGGGATATAGCAATCAGCCCCAGCATTTT. It is translated as CASRPQGYSNQPQHF.

Comments on this clonotype: This is likely a read error, given that the CDR3 carries no conserved phenylalanine or tryptophan at its end. The CDR3 sequence: CASSTPVTPAGGSYNEQFL. The CDR3 nucleotides read TGTGCCAGCAGCACCCCAGTAACGCCAGCGGGGGGATCCTACAATGAGCAGTTCCTC. The V and J genes are TRBV7-9 and TRBJ2-1, with 9 bases aligning to TRBD2. Germline V lookup: CDR1 SEHNR, CDR2 FQNEAQ (reference sequence). The CDR3 contains 19 residues. V dropped 5 bases and J dropped 1; count of bases not matched to a gene: 15.

The J gene is TRBJ2-3, the V gene TRBV2, with D unresolved. The germline V gene has CDR1 SNHLY and CDR2 FYNNEI. This CDR3 spans 17 amino acids. Trimming shortened V by 0 bases and J by 3 bases, and 16 bases separated the two germline ends. Written as DNA, the CDR3 is TGTGCCAGCAGTGAAGCACCTATGGCCCTAGGAACAGATACGCAGTATTTT. Amino acid sequence: CASSEAPMALGTDTQYF.

V usage is TRBV7-2 and J usage is TRBJ2-1; 8 bases agree with TRBD1. The CDR3 sequence is 13 residues long. V was pared by 7 bases and J by 7 bases, with 6 bases of the junction left unmatched. Looked up from germline, CDR1 is SGHTA and CDR2 is FQGNSA. As DNA, the CDR3 is TGTGCCAGCACCCTGACAGGGGTTAATGAGCAGTTCTTC. Translation: CASTLTGVNEQFF.

Details on this clonotype: A much larger clone lies a single base off, so this may be a read error. This chain uses TRBV5-6 with TRBJ2-1; no firm D call. The CDR3 totals 12 residues. Germline assignment: CDR1 SGHDT and CDR2 YYEEEE. V was clipped by 2 bases and J by 5 bases, with 5 bases between them. CDR3 coding DNA: TGTGCCAGCAGCTTCCCAGACAATGAGCAGTTCTTC. Translating gives CASSFPDNEQFF.

The V and J genes are TRBV2 and TRBJ2-7; TRBD2 agrees at 7 bases. The CDR3 length is 12 residues. Germline-derived CDR1 and CDR2 are SNHLY and FYNNEI. J lost 6 bases, V lost 7 bases, and 6 bases had no gene match. CDR3 in amino acids: CASMRGIGEQYF. CDR3 DNA: TGTGCCAGCATGCGGGGGATAGGCGAGCAGTACTTC.

V gene TRBV20-1 combines with J gene TRBJ2-1, with 8 nucleotides matching TRBD1. Germline V gene sequence: CDR1 DFQATT, CDR2 SNEGSKA (reference sequence). With 1 base clipped from V and 2 bases from J, the junction kept 4 bases outside the gene matches. The CDR3 is 15 residues long. The CDR3 here is CSARVRDRPYNEQFF. The CDR3 DNA reads TGCAGTGCTAGAGTCCGGGACAGGCCCTACAATGAGCAGTTCTTC.

This clonotype was found a few times. The V and J genes are TRBV4-1 and TRBJ2-7; TRBD1 matches at 11 bases. There are 16 residues in the CDR3. Germline V CDR1 and CDR2: MGHRA, YSYEKL. After removal of 1 base from V and 3 bases from J, the junction contained 5 bases not matched to a gene. The CDR3 DNA sequence: TGCGCCAGCAGCCAAGTCCCCGGGACAGGGGGCTACGAGCAGTACTTC. Its protein is CASSQVPGTGGYEQYF.

The sample holds a few counts of this clonotype. The rearrangement uses TRBV25-1 and TRBJ2-7, with 7 nucleotides matching TRBD1. Germline values: CDR1 MGHDK, CDR2 SYGVNS. Germline trimming cut 8 bases from V and 2 bases from J; bases unmatched to any gene: 3. The CDR3 has 12 residues. The CDR3 DNA follows: TGTGCCAGCGGACAGGCAACCTACGAGCAGTACTTC. It specifies CASGQATYEQYF.

The V and J genes are TRBV3-1 and TRBJ1-6; D remains unclear. This CDR3 is 17 amino acids long. V lost 3 bases and J 0 bases, leaving 12 bases between the germline ends. Germline CDR1 LGHDT, CDR2 YNNKEL (reference sequence). The CDR3 region is CASSQDPPSSYNSPLHF. Written as DNA, the CDR3 is TGTGCCAGCAGCCAGGACCCTCCGAGCTCCTATAATTCACCCCTCCACTTT.

This chain uses TRBV2 with TRBJ2-1; 9 bases line up with TRBD2. The CDR3 sequence is 13 residues long. The ends lost 11 bases at V and 3 bases at J; junction bases unmatched: 5. Germline-derived CDR1 and CDR2 are SNHLY and FYNNEI. DNA of the CDR3: TGTGCCGTTCTAGCGGGGTACTACAATGAGCAGTTCTTC. Translating it yields CAVLAGYYNEQFF.

This clonotype was counted a few times. A much more abundant neighbour one base away suggests this may be a read error. CDR3 region: CASSLTSGAGQFF. As DNA, the CDR3 is TGTGCCAGCAGCTTGACTAGCGGGGCTGGGCAGTTCTTC. The chain uses TRBV7-2 and TRBJ2-1; 11 bases fit TRBD2. Unmatched junction bases numbered 4, after V lost 3 bases and J lost 12 bases. This CDR3 contains 13 residues. CDR1 SGHTA and CDR2 FQGNSA come from the germline V gene. Full variable domain (outside the CDR3, taken from reference TRBV7-2 and TRBJ2-1): GAGVSQSPSNKVTEKGKDVELRCDPISGHTALYWYRQSLGQGLEFLIYFQGNSAPDKSGLPSDRFSAERTGGSVSTLTIQRTQQEDSAVYLCASSLTSGAGQFFGPGTRLTVL.

The genes are TRBV2 and TRBJ2-1; D is tentatively TRBD1 or TRBD2 (5 bases each). V lost 4 bases and J lost 10, with 20 bases in between. The germline V gene has CDR1 SNHLY and CDR2 FYNNEI. The CDR3 totals 15 residues. CDR3 sequence: CASSGGPRGGDEQFF. For the CDR3, the DNA is TGTGCCAGCAGTGGAGGTCCGAGGGGCGGTGACGAGCAGTTCTTC.

The table lists this clonotype with a few counts. V is TRBV28 and J is TRBJ1-5; 7 bases match TRBD1. The J segment lost 4 bases and the V segment lost 8 bases, leaving 8 bases of the junction unmatched. There are 14 residues in the CDR3. Germline V gene sequence: CDR1 MDHEN, CDR2 SYDVKM. The DNA of the CDR3 is TGTGCCAGCGTTATCGGACAGGTTAATCAGCCCCAGCATTTT. Translated: CASVIGQVNQPQHF.

This clonotype has a count of ten or more. V is TRBV10-3 and J is TRBJ2-5, with TRBD1 identical over 9 bases. Germline V CDR1 and CDR2: ENHRY, SYGVKD. V shed 6 bases and J 3 bases; nucleotides not matched to a gene: 8. This CDR3 has 15 amino acids. The chain's CDR3 is CAIRSETGGKETQYF. The CDR3 coding sequence is TGTGCCATCAGATCCGAGACAGGGGGAAAAGAGACCCAGTACTTC.

The rearrangement uses TRBV10-2 and TRBJ2-6; TRBD1 matches at 9 bases. The V gene end was trimmed by 2 bases and the J gene end by 0 bases; junction bases not matched to a gene: 17. There are 22 residues in the CDR3. Germline CDR1 reads WSHSY; CDR2 reads SAAADI. CDR3 coding DNA: TGCGCCAGCAGTGAGACCCCCCGACGTCGGGACAGGGACTTCTCTGGGGCCAACGTCCTGACTTTC. Its translation is CASSETPRRRDRDFSGANVLTF.

This clonotype was counted at least ten times. The rearrangement uses TRBV28 and TRBJ2-2; 7 positions agree with TRBD1. The trim removed 6 bases at V and 4 bases at J, leaving 8 bases unmatched. From germline, CDR1 is MDHEN and CDR2 SYDVKM. The CDR3 has 15 residues. The CDR3 loop is CASSPLGTVTGELFF. The CDR3 coding sequence is TGTGCCAGCAGCCCCCTTGGGACAGTCACCGGGGAGCTGTTTTTT.

Notes on this clonotype: This may arise from a read error, as a much more abundant clone is one base away. The chain uses TRBV11-3 and TRBJ2-7, with D unresolved. CDR1 is SGHNT and CDR2 is YENEEA in the germline V gene. This CDR3 comprises 14 residues. V was shortened by 0 bases and J by 11 bases, with 17 bases between the two germline ends. The CDR3 loop is CASSLDPGEPRKYF. CDR3 nucleotides: TGTGCCAGCAGCTTAGATCCAGGAGAGCCCCGCAAGTACTTC.

The chain has TRBV12-3 or TRBV12-4 and TRBJ1-5; TRBD1 agrees at 7 bases. The J segment lost 6 bases and the V segment lost 5 bases, leaving 7 bases of the junction unmatched. This CDR3 contains 14 residues. Here the CDR3 reads CASSARQGLQPQHF. The CDR3, as DNA: TGTGCCAGCAGTGCTAGACAGGGACTTCAGCCCCAGCATTTT.

The V and J genes are TRBV20-1 and TRBJ2-7; D gene ambiguous. CDR1 is DFQATT and CDR2 is SNEGSKA in the germline V gene (reference sequence). This CDR3 contains 13 residues. Trimming stripped 0 bases from V and 6 bases from J, with 12 bases between. The CDR3 reads CSARDPEFSEQYF. DNA for the CDR3: TGCAGTGCTAGAGATCCCGAGTTCTCCGAGCAGTACTTC.

This clonotype was seen repeatedly, ten times or more. The V and J genes are TRBV7-6 and TRBJ2-7, with 10 positions matching TRBD1. Germline V CDR1 and CDR2: SGHVS, FNYEAQ. The CDR3 extends over 15 amino acids. The V and J ends lost 4 bases and 7 bases, in that order; junction bases with no gene match: 10. CDR3 DNA sequence: TGTGCCAGCAGCTCCAGACAGGGGGCCCCTTGGGAGCAGTACTTC. It specifies CASSSRQGAPWEQYF.

The gene calls are TRBV3-1 and TRBJ2-2; the D call may be TRBD1 or TRBD2 (5 bases each). The germline V and J ends were trimmed by 6 bases and 6 bases, with 14 bases remaining between them. The CDR3 consists of 14 residues. CDR1 is LGHDT and CDR2 is YNNKEL in the germline V gene (reference sequence). The CDR3 DNA is TGTGCCAGCAGGGGGACCTTATGGCCCGGGGAGCTGTTTTTT. As protein: CASRGTLWPGELFF.